The following is a TCR beta chain sequence with its context. The data originate from a study of blood T cell repertoires in COVID-19. Looking at the study overall: From the United States, Italy and Spain came samples of acute and convalescent COVID-19. The analysed material was cDNA or gDNA that came from T cells, B-cell-depleted T cells, or PBMCs.

Source study methods: Cell counts per sample came from amplifying reference gene primers. The protocol was immunoSEQ multiplex PCR, while the TCRdb copy is restricted to in-frame clones and leaves out a portion. The D gene and trimming were derived from the DNA, and the V and J assignments and clone size from that table. The sample has roughly 330,000 clones, over 75% seen once; the top ten hold approximately 5.3%. The CDR3 totals 13 residues. The V gene lost 5 bases and the J gene lost 2 bases, with 9 bases spanning the gap. Symptom resolution, clearance, or two negative PCRs marked donors in Cohort 3 as recovered.

This chain connects TRBV12-3 or TRBV12-4 to TRBJ1-2; D perhaps matches TRBD1 (5 bases). The TCR was taken from a woman in her twenties or thirties who had recovered from COVID-19. Sequencing was performed on PBMCs or T cells enriched from blood (not recorded which). The CDR3 DNA reads as TGTGCCAGCAGTCGACAGATAAACTATGGCTACACCTTC. This codes for CASSRQINYGYTF.